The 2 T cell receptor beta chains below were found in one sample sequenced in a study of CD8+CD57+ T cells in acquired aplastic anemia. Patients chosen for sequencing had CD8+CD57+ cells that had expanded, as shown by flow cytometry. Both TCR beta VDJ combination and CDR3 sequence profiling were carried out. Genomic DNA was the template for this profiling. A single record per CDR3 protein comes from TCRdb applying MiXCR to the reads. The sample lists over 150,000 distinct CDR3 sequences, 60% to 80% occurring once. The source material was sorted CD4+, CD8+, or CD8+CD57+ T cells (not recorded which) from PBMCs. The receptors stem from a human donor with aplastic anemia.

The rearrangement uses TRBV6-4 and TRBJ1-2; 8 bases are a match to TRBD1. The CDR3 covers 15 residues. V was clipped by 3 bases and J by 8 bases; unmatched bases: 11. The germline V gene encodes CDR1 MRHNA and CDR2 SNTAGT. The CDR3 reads CASSDRTGNPRGYTF. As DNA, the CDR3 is TGTGCCAGCAGTGATCGGACAGGGAACCCTCGGGGCTACACCTTC.

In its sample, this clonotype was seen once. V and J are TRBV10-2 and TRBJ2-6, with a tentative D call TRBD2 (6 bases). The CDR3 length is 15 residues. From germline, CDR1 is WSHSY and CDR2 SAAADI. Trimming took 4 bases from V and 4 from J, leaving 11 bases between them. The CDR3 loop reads CASSVRSGGANVLTF. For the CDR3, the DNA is TGCGCCAGCAGTGTCAGAAGCGGGGGGGCCAACGTCCTGACTTTC.